The sequence of this T cell receptor (beta chain) was determined in a study of CD8+ T cells in alopecia areata. CDR1 is SGHTA and CDR2 is FQGNSA in the germline V gene. The CDR3 spans 15 residues. The V and J ends lost 0 bases and 2 bases, in that order; junction bases with no gene match: 2. Sequencing used cDNA as its template, made by extracting RNA and reverse transcribing it. Profiling relied on immunoSEQ multiplex PCR, and the TCRdb table lists in-frame clones only, not all of them. Altogether 200,000 to 250,000 clones are present, about 60% being singletons, with the ten largest covering approximately 0.45%.

The material sequenced was CD4+ T cells sorted from blood, taken at week 0. This receptor was obtained from a human donor with alopecia areata. The chain uses TRBV7-2 and TRBJ2-7; 9 bases align to TRBD1. The CDR3 nucleotides are TGTGCCAGCAGCTTAGCGGGGACAGGGCCCTACGAGCAGTACTTC. Amino acids: CASSLAGTGPYEQYF.